What follows describes a single T cell receptor beta chain. The antigen is unknown. Primers included in the PCR were 60 Vbeta and 13 Jbeta primers. The protocol was immunoSEQ multiplex PCR, while the TCRdb copy is restricted to in-frame clones and leaves out a portion. This table holds roughly 100,000 clones, 75% found once. These data are taken from a study of cytomegalovirus exposure and HLA in healthy donors. This CDR3 is 13 amino acids long. Germline V gene sequence: CDR1 MDHEN, CDR2 SYDVKM. V lost 2 bases and J lost 2, with 7 bases in between. Findings and caveats of the study: Excluded were some V segments that proved indistinguishable, including TRBV6-2 and TRBV6-3.

Sequencing was carried out using PBMCs. The chain employs TRBV28 and TRBJ2-7, with D maybe TRBD2 (6 bases). This receptor was taken from a man aged 50 to 59 in good health and CMV-seronegative. For the CDR3, the DNA is TGTGCCAGCAGTTTAGGCGGGACCTACGAGCAGTACTTC. Encoded protein: CASSLGGTYEQYF.